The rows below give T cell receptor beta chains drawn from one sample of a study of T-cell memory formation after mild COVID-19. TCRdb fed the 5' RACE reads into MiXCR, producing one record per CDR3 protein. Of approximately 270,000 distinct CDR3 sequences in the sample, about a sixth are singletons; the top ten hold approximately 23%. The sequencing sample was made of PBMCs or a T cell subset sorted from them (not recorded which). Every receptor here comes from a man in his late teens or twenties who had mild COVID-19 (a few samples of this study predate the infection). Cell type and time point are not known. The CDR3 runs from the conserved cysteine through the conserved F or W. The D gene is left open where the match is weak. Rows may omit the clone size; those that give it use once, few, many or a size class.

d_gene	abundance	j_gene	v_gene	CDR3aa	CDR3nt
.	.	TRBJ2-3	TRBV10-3	CAISYRWGPPTDTQYF	TGTGCCATCAGCTACAGGTGGGGGCCCCCAACAGATACGCAGTATTTT
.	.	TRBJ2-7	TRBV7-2	CASSLRREEEQYF	TGTGCCAGCAGCTTACGCAGGGAGGAGGAGCAGTACTTC
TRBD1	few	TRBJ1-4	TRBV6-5	CASSSVAGGEKLFF	TGTGCCAGCAGTTCTGTGGCAGGGGGAGAAAAACTGTTTTTT
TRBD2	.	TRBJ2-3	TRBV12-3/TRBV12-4	CASRLTSGGGDTQYF	TGTGCCAGCAGGTTGACTAGCGGGGGGGGAGATACGCAGTATTTT
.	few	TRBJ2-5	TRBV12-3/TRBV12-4	CASREPGLGGSQYF	TGTGCCAGCAGGGAACCGGGACTGGGGGGATCCCAGTACTTC
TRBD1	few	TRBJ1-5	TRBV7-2	CASSLDYSGGGPQHF	TGTGCCAGCAGCTTAGATTACTCAGGGGGTGGGCCCCAGCATTTT
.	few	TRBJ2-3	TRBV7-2	CASSLYQRATDTQYF	TGTGCCAGCAGCTTATATCAGCGAGCCACAGATACGCAGTATTTT
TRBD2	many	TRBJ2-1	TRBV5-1	CASSTGGVAGGLNNEQFF	TGCGCCAGCAGCACCGGCGGAGTAGCGGGGGGGCTGAACAATGAGCAGTTCTTC
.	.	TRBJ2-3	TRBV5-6	CASSLGLTRIRTDTQYF	TGTGCCAGCAGCTTGGGGTTGACTAGAATTCGCACAGATACGCAGTATTTT
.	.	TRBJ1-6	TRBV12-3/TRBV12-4	CASSYGQQNNSPLHF	TGTGCCAGCAGTTACGGACAGCAAAATAATTCACCCCTCCACTTT
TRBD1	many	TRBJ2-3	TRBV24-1	CATSDSQGATDTQYF	TGTGCCACCAGTGATTCGCAGGGGGCCACAGATACGCAGTATTTT
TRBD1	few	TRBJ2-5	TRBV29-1	CSVERTYTDRGKEETQYF	TGCAGCGTCGAAAGAACCTATACGGACAGGGGGAAAGAAGAGACCCAGTACTTC
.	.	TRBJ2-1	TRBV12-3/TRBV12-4	CASSPGQGTNEQFF	TGTGCCAGCTCACCCGGGCAGGGGACAAATGAGCAGTTCTTC
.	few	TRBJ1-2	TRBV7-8	CASSLIDGSMTYGYTF	TGTGCCAGCAGCTTAATAGACGGGAGCATGACCTATGGCTACACCTTC
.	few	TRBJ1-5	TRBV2	CASSSGNKPGLGQPQHF	TGTGCCAGCAGTTCTGGTAATAAGCCGGGACTGGGTCAGCCCCAGCATTTT
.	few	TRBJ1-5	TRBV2	CASSEQVHNQPQHF	TGTGCCAGCAGCGAGCAGGTGCATAATCAGCCCCAGCATTTT
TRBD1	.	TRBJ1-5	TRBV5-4	CASSTDRDRNQPQHF	TGTGCCAGCAGCACGGACCGGGACAGAAATCAGCCCCAGCATTTT
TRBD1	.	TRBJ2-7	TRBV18	CASSPRQGSSYEQYF	TGTGCCAGCTCTCCGAGACAGGGCAGCTCCTACGAGCAGTACTTC
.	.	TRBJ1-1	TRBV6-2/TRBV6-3	CASSYQWQVVFF	TGTGCCAGCAGTTACCAGTGGCAGGTGGTTTTCTTT
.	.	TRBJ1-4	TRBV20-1	CSARHGANNEKLFF	TGCAGTGCTAGACACGGGGCGAATAATGAAAAACTGTTTTTT
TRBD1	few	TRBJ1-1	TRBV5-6	CASRRTGAVVKAFF	TGTGCCAGCAGGAGGACAGGAGCGGTAGTTAAAGCTTTCTTT
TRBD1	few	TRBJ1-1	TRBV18	CASSPKWTGKNTEAFF	TGTGCCAGCTCACCCAAATGGACAGGGAAGAACACTGAAGCTTTCTTT
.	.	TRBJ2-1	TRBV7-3	CASSLRGASRNEQFF	TGTGCCAGCAGCTTACGGGGGGCATCGCGCAATGAGCAGTTCTTC
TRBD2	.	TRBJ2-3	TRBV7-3	CASSLITGGNTDTQYF	TGTGCCAGCAGCTTAATTACGGGGGGGAACACAGATACGCAGTATTTT
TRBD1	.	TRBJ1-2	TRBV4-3	CASSQRQGNGYTF	TGCGCCAGCAGCCAAAGACAGGGGAACGGCTACACCTTC
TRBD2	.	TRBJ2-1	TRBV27	CASSGTSGEIYNEQFF	TGTGCCAGCAGTGGGACTAGCGGGGAAATCTACAATGAGCAGTTCTTC
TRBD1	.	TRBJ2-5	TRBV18	CASSPGLGTGQETQYF	TGTGCCAGCTCACCGGGTCTAGGGACAGGGCAAGAGACCCAGTACTTC
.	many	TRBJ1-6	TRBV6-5	CASRHRPGLPNSPLHF	TGTGCCAGCAGACACCGACCGGGACTGCCTAATTCACCCCTCCACTTT
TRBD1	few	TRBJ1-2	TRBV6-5	CASRPPGTVYGYTF	TGTGCCAGCAGACCTCCCGGGACAGTCTATGGCTACACCTTC
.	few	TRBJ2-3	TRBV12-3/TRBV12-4	CASSLSPGRPDTQYF	TGTGCCAGCAGCCTCTCCCCGGGTCGACCAGATACGCAGTATTTT
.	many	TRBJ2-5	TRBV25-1	CASSDRRAGETQYF	TGTGCCAGCAGTGACCGCAGGGCTGGGGAGACCCAGTACTTC
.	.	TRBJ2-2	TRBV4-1	CASSPSSTGELFF	TGCGCCAGCAGCCCATCTTCCACCGGGGAGCTGTTTTTT
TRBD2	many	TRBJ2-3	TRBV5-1	CASSPLAGRGTDTQYF	TGCGCCAGCAGCCCCCTAGCGGGGAGGGGCACAGATACGCAGTATTTT
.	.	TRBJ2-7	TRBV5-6	CASSLGTNEQYF	TGTGCCAGCAGCTTGGGGACAAACGAGCAGTACTTC
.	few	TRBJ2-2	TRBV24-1	CATSDPLGPELFF	TGTGCCACCAGTGATCCTCTCGGCCCGGAGCTGTTTTTT
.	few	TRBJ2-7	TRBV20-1	CSARGRANTYEQYF	TGCAGTGCTAGGGGCAGGGCAAACACCTACGAGCAGTACTTC
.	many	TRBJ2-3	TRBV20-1	CSAARAVITDTQYF	TGCAGTGCCGCTAGGGCGGTAATCACAGATACGCAGTATTTT
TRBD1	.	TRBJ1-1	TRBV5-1	CASSKGQGRGKTEAFF	TGCGCCAGCAGCAAGGGACAGGGGAGAGGGAAGACTGAAGCTTTCTTT